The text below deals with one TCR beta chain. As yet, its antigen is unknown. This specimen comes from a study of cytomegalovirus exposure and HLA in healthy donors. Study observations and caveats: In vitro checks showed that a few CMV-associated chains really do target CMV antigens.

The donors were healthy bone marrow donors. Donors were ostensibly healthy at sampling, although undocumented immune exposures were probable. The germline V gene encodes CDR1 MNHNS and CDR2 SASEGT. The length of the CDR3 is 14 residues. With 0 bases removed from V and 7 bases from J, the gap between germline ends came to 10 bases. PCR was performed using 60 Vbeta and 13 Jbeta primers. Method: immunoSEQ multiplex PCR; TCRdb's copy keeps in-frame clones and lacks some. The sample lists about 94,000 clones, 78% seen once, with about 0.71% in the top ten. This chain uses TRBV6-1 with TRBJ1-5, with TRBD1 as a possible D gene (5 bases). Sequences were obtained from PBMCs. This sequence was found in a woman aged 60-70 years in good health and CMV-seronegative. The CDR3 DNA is TGTGCCAGCAGTGAAGCGGCAGGGCGGCAGCCCCAGCATTTT. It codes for CASSEAAGRQPQHF.